This T cell receptor (beta chain) stems from a study of radiation and T cells in renal cell carcinoma. For the study at large: Nephrectomy followed 15 Gy stereotactic body radiation by 4 weeks. Study-level results: Pretreatment tumor biopsies were lacking, so baseline clonotypes are unknown. From baseline, blood top tumor clonotypes peaked at 2 weeks post-radiation.

Measured with immunoSEQ multiplex PCR; TCRdb has only the in-frame clones, and not every one. The sample holds 100,000 to 150,000 clones; around 85% are singletons and the top ten take approximately 6.3%. Time point given: blood 2 weeks post-SBRT. Documented treatment: 15 Gy SBRT to primary tumor, nephrectomy 4 weeks later. Radiation-treated patients gave blood at baseline, week 2 and week 4. The CDR3 consists of 14 residues. To note about this clone: Its antigen is not identified.

The chain has TRBV21-1 and TRBJ1-3; whether TRBD1, the table's D call, matches the DNA was not checked. TRBV21-1 is a known pseudogene. The clonotype was recovered from a man aged 45 to 65 with renal cell carcinoma. Sequencing was performed on blood, taken from a patient whose treatment included radiotherapy and nephrectomy. The CDR3 loop reads CASTGGFSGNTIYF. In nucleotides, the CDR3 is TGTGCCAGCACAGGGGGCTTCTCTGGAAACACCATATATTTT.